This is a list of T cell receptor beta chains from one sample in a study of technical replicates of blood from several donors. TCRdb keeps only in-frame clones here, not all; method: immunoSEQ multiplex PCR. The data contain under 95,000 clones, around 94% of them singletons. Sequencing input: T cells isolated from PBMCs. The receptor set was obtained from a human donor in good health. The CDR3 runs from the conserved cysteine through the conserved F or W. Fields, in order: clone size, V gene, J gene, CDR3 protein. For some rows the clone size is stated as once, few or many, or as a class when expanded; others skip it.

abundance: -
v_gene: TRBV7-9
j_gene: TRBJ1-6
CDR3aa: CASSSPAGANSPLHF

abundance: -
v_gene: TRBV5-1
j_gene: TRBJ2-7
CDR3aa: CASTWTSGTYEQYF

abundance: -
v_gene: TRBV20-1
j_gene: TRBJ2-1
CDR3aa: CSATTNNEQFF

abundance: once
v_gene: TRBV7-8
j_gene: TRBJ2-1
CDR3aa: CASRPAREGLYNEQFF

abundance: few
v_gene: TRBV4-1
j_gene: TRBJ1-2
CDR3aa: CASSQVWPPGQGTSNYGYTF

abundance: -
v_gene: TRBV9
j_gene: TRBJ2-1
CDR3aa: CASSVVTGFNEQFF

abundance: -
v_gene: TRBV9
j_gene: TRBJ2-1
CDR3aa: CASSVGGTYNEQFF

abundance: -
v_gene: TRBV5-1
j_gene: TRBJ2-5
CDR3aa: CASTLSPSGSGETQYF

abundance: -
v_gene: TRBV29-1
j_gene: TRBJ2-3
CDR3aa: CSVPAGAADTQYF

abundance: -
v_gene: TRBV19
j_gene: TRBJ1-1
CDR3aa: CASSQRPGQGFTEAFF

abundance: -
v_gene: TRBV28
j_gene: TRBJ1-2
CDR3aa: CASSSPGQKHGYTF

abundance: many
v_gene: TRBV7-9
j_gene: TRBJ2-7
CDR3aa: CASSSGTSGSEQYF

abundance: -
v_gene: TRBV6-5
j_gene: TRBJ1-6
CDR3aa: CASSYSGRALIPLHF

abundance: few
v_gene: TRBV5-4
j_gene: TRBJ1-4
CDR3aa: CASSWRQGPLVATNEKLFF